The present T cell receptor (beta chain) was sequenced within a study of T-cell reconstitution after alpha-beta-depleted transplantation in children. General study results and limits: Some patients owed their high day-60 TCRbeta diversity to surviving recipient T cells and thymic progenitors. Expanded graft clones, several hundred of them, were reportedly the source of alpha-beta T cells about two months after transplant. Fresh T-cell production supplied most of the T-cell counts and diversity seen one year after transplant.

Unique molecular identifiers tagged the TCRbeta library. TCRdb independently ran MiXCR on the PCR reads; one entry per CDR3 protein. The data contain about a million distinct CDR3 sequences, about 31% of them singletons. In regard to this clonotype: The antigen is not known.

The V gene's germline CDR1 is SGHRS and CDR2 YFSETQ. This CDR3 comprises 14 residues. Trimming cost V 5 bases and J 4 bases, with 15 bases left between them. The TCR comes from a boy under two years old who had a stem cell transplant for SCID, so the T cells may come from the graft donor. Sequences were derived from PBMCs, mostly from graft donor cells, sampled 360 days after TCRalphabeta/CD19-depleted stem cell transplant. The chain joins TRBV5-1 to TRBJ1-2; D remains ambiguous. This CDR3 reads CASRGGGKAYGYTF. The DNA of the CDR3 is TGCGCCAGCAGAGGTGGCGGAAAGGCCTATGGCTACACCTTC.